The present T cell receptor (beta chain) was sequenced within a study of cytomegalovirus exposure and HLA in healthy donors. Study-wide context: Earlier sequencing of approximately 180 million T cells yielded approximately 100 million unique TCR beta sequences.

The CDR3 contains 14 residues. V lost 8 bases and J 7 bases, leaving 17 bases between the germline ends. Per germline, CDR1 ENHRY and CDR2 SYGVKD. This clone showed up just a few times. PCR was performed using 60 Vbeta and 13 Jbeta primers. This table comes from immunoSEQ multiplex PCR, and its TCRdb copy is limited to in-frame clones, with some not included. The data hold over 150,000 clones, with roughly 84% observed a single time. The sequenced sample consisted of PBMCs. The TCR originated in a girl aged 2 to 10 in good health and CMV-seropositive. The V gene is TRBV10-3, the J gene TRBJ1-4; D perhaps matches TRBD1 (5 bases). CDR3 DNA: TGTGCCATCGCGGAGGGGAGAGGGAGTGAAAAACTGTTTTTT. Protein product: CAIAEGRGSEKLFF.